This TCR beta chain was profiled in a study of blood T cell repertoires in COVID-19. Turning to the study itself: The United States, Italy and Spain supplied acute and convalescent COVID-19 samples. PBMCs, B-cell-depleted T cells, or T cells were the source of the cDNA or gDNA that made up the material.

There are 15 residues in the CDR3. The germline V and J ends were trimmed by 2 bases and 5 bases, with 12 bases remaining between them. Looked up from germline, CDR1 is MNHEY and CDR2 is SVGAGI. Methods used by the authors: It was from reference gene primer amplification that nucleated cell counts were estimated. Profiling relied on immunoSEQ multiplex PCR, and the TCRdb table lists in-frame clones only, not all of them. V and J calls and clone size are given by that table; D and trimming were obtained from the DNA. The top ten hold approximately 5% of the sample, which has some 140,000 clones, more than 70% seen once.

The origin of this receptor is a man in his forties with acute COVID-19. The source material was PBMCs or T cells enriched from blood (not recorded which). The V call is TRBV6-5, the J call TRBJ2-2, with D perhaps matching TRBD1 (5 bases). This CDR3 reads CASSYQGARTGELFF. The CDR3 nucleotides are TGTGCCAGCAGTTACCAAGGGGCAAGGACCGGGGAGCTGTTTTTT.